The 30 T cell receptor beta chains in this list originate from one sample, sequenced in a study of blood T cell repertoires in COVID-19. The method was immunoSEQ multiplex PCR; TCRdb's version includes in-frame clones alone and lacks a portion of them. The data hold some 150,000 clones, with around 87% observed a single time. What was sequenced was peripheral blood. The receptors stem from a woman aged 45-59 years with active or convalescent COVID-19.

This chain connects TRBV6-2 or TRBV6-3 to TRBJ2-2; TRBD2 aligns across 11 bases. This CDR3 region has 18 residues. From germline, CDR1 is MNHEY and CDR2 SVGEGT. V lost 6 bases, J lost 0 bases, and 9 bases stayed unmatched. CDR3 sequence: CASSAPGTSGTNTGELFF. CDR3 coding DNA: TGTGCCAGCAGCGCCCCCGGGACTAGCGGTACGAACACCGGGGAGCTGTTTTTT.

The gene calls are TRBV18 and TRBJ2-1; 10 nucleotides line up with TRBD1. There are 15 residues in the CDR3. The germline V gene encodes CDR1 KGHSH and CDR2 LQKENI. Germline trimming cut 5 bases from V and 2 bases from J; bases unmatched to any gene: 3. The CDR3 is CASSSGTGAYNEQFF. In DNA form, the CDR3 reads TGTGCCAGCTCATCCGGGACAGGGGCCTACAATGAGCAGTTCTTC.

The chain couples TRBV23-1 to TRBJ2-7; 8 positions agree with TRBD1. Being an ORF, TRBV23-1 has a function that is uncertain. V lost 2 bases to trimming and J lost 3 bases; unmatched junction nucleotides: 9. The CDR3 consists of 16 residues. Here the CDR3 reads CASSQPRQGNNYEQYF. Here the CDR3 DNA reads TGCGCCAGCAGTCAACCAAGACAGGGGAATAACTACGAGCAGTACTTC.

This chain joins TRBV19 and TRBJ1-2; 8 positions agree with TRBD1. This CDR3 spans 14 amino acids. CDR1 is LNHDA, CDR2 SQIVND, per germline (reference sequence). The V segment lost 5 bases and the J segment 3 bases; nucleotides outside the gene matches: 5. CDR3 DNA: TGTGCCAGTAGTCTGGCAGGGGGCTACTATGGCTACACCTTC. Its protein is CASSLAGGYYGYTF. Supplemented by reference TRBV19 and TRBJ1-2, the full variable domain reads DGGITQSPKYLFRKEGQNVTLSCEQNLNHDAMYWYRQDPGQGLRLIYYSQIVNDFQKGDIAEGYSVSREKKESFPLTVTSAQKNPTAFYLCASSLAGGYYGYTFGSGTRLTVV.

The chain has TRBV7-9 and TRBJ1-2; D is ambiguous. The CDR3 loop spans 14 amino acids. With 4 bases removed from V and 2 bases from J, the gap between germline ends came to 11 bases. CDR1 and CDR2 (germline): SEHNR, FQNEAQ (reference sequence). CDR3 residues: CASSSPVLNYGYTF. The CDR3 nucleotides read TGTGCCAGCAGCTCACCGGTCCTAAACTATGGCTACACCTTC.

This clone was detected only once. The genes are TRBV15 and TRBJ2-2, with TRBD2 as a possible D gene (5 bases). Between the trimmed V and J ends, which lost 11 bases and 2 bases, there was a span of 15 bases. The germline V gene encodes CDR1 LNHNV and CDR2 YYDKDF (reference sequence). The CDR3 has 14 amino acids. CDR3 nucleotide sequence: TGTGCCGCCACAGAGGGCATAAACACCGGGGAGCTGTTTTTT. This gives the protein CAATEGINTGELFF.

The chain couples TRBV18 to TRBJ2-5; D is ambiguous. The CDR3 extends over 13 amino acids. Trimming pared 1 base from V and 5 bases from J, leaving 8 bases between. In germline, CDR1 is KGHSH, CDR2 LQKENI. CDR3 DNA sequence: TGTGCCAGCTCACCACTCGACGGGGAGACCCAGTACTTC. Its translation: CASSPLDGETQYF.

The genes are TRBV5-8 and TRBJ1-1, with 8 nucleotides matching TRBD1. Unmatched junction bases numbered 1, after V lost 3 bases and J lost 0 bases. Germline loops: CDR1 SGHTS, CDR2 YDEGEE. The CDR3 has 14 amino acids. CDR3 sequence: CASSWGQVNTEAFF. CDR3 coding DNA: TGTGCCAGCAGCTGGGGACAGGTGAACACTGAAGCTTTCTTT.

The V gene is TRBV7-3, the J gene TRBJ1-1; tentatively, D is TRBD1 (5 bases). Germline assignment: CDR1 SGHTA and CDR2 FQGTGA. CDR3 length: 13 residues. Trimming took off 5 bases at V and 1 base at J, with 8 bases between the two ends. This chain's CDR3 is CASSRQRNTEAFF. As DNA, the CDR3 is TGTGCCAGCAGCCGACAGAGGAACACTGAAGCTTTCTTT.

This sequence joins TRBV19 and TRBJ1-6; the match to TRBD1 covers 10 bases. V dropped 8 bases and J dropped 7; count of bases not matched to a gene: 11. The CDR3 has 16 residues. The V gene's germline CDR1 is LNHDA and CDR2 SQIVND (reference sequence). CDR3 protein: CASADRDRGRNSPLHF. The CDR3 DNA reads TGTGCCAGTGCCGACCGGGACAGGGGAAGGAATTCACCCCTCCACTTT.

The V and J genes are TRBV3-1 (or the pseudogene TRBV3-2) and TRBJ2-3; TRBD1 might be the D (6 bases). The CDR3 contains 14 residues. Germline-derived CDR1 and CDR2 are LGHDT and YNNKEL (reference sequence). Trimming cost V 3 bases and J 4 bases, with 11 bases left between them. CDR3 DNA sequence: TGTGCCAGCAGCCACTTTGACAGGCCAGATACGCAGTATTTT. The encoded protein is CASSHFDRPDTQYF.

The J gene is TRBJ1-2, the V gene TRBV27; unclear D gene. The germline CDR1 and CDR2 sequences are MNHEY and SMNVEV (reference sequence). The CDR3 is 14 residues long. Between the trimmed V and J ends, which lost 6 bases and 0 bases, there was a span of 11 bases. CDR3 loop: CASSLSRANYGYTF. The CDR3 DNA reads as TGTGCCAGCAGCCTTTCTCGGGCTAACTATGGCTACACCTTC.

This clone was counted once. The chain uses TRBV24-1 and TRBJ2-6; TRBD2 matches at 13 bases. Germline values: CDR1 KGHDR, CDR2 SFDVKD. This CDR3 is 20 amino acids long. Germline trimming cut 2 bases from V and 1 base from J; bases unmatched to any gene: 7. The CDR3, as DNA: TGTGCCACCAGTGATTCGCCGGGACTAGCGGGACCTTCTGGGGCCAACGTCCTGACTTTC. It specifies CATSDSPGLAGPSGANVLTF.

About this clone itself: Relative to the germline gene, one junction end is altered; a read error may explain this. In DNA, the CDR3 is TGTGCCAGCAGCGTAGAGGGGAGGAACCCTGAAGCTTTCTTT. This sequence encodes CASSVEGRNPEAFF. This chain links TRBV9 with TRBJ1-1, with a possible D match to TRBD1 (5 bases). The CDR3 is 14 residues long. Germline V gene lookup returns CDR1 SGDLS and CDR2 YYNGEE.

This chain uses TRBV30 with TRBJ1-6, with D tentatively TRBD1 (6 bases). With 3 bases removed from V and 6 bases from J, the gap between germline ends came to 18 bases. CDR1 GTSNPN and CDR2 SVGIG come from the germline V gene (reference sequence). This CDR3 contains 16 residues. CDR3 bases: TGTGCCTGGAGCCGGTTAAGTGGACAGCTTAATTCACCCCTCCACTTT. This gives the protein CAWSRLSGQLNSPLHF.

The J gene is TRBJ2-1, the V gene TRBV29-1; D is undetermined. Germline CDR1 SQVTM, CDR2 ANQGSEA. Trimming shortened V by 4 bases and J by 0 bases, and 19 bases separated the two germline ends. The CDR3 consists of 17 residues. CDR3 in DNA: TGCAGCGTTGCCCCCCAGGCCTTCCCGAGCTCCTACAATGAGCAGTTCTTC. Its translation: CSVAPQAFPSSYNEQFF.

The chain combines TRBV11-2 with TRBJ2-1; D is possibly TRBD1 (6 bases). Germline lookup yields CDR1 SGHAT and CDR2 FQNNGV. Trimming cost V 5 bases and J 5 bases, with 10 bases left between them. The CDR3 spans 13 residues. The CDR3 loop reads CASSLDRDNEQFF. CDR3 nucleotide sequence: TGTGCCAGCAGCCTGGACAGAGACAATGAGCAGTTCTTC.

V gene TRBV27 combines with J gene TRBJ1-1, with D uncertain. Trimming removed 0 bases from V and 6 bases from J, with 11 bases in between. CDR3 size: 14 residues. CDR1 MNHEY and CDR2 SMNVEV come from the germline V gene (reference sequence). The CDR3 nucleotides are TGTGCCAGCAGTTTATCGGTCGGGGTACCTGAAGCTTTCTTT. Translated, it gives CASSLSVGVPEAFF.

This clone has just a few counts. As DNA, the CDR3 is TGCAGCGTTCCGGGACAGGGTCTTAAGAATGGCTACACCTTC. It is translated as CSVPGQGLKNGYTF. The chain is built from TRBV29-1 and TRBJ1-2; 9 positions agree with TRBD1. The trim removed 5 bases at V and 6 bases at J, leaving 10 bases unmatched. Germline V gene sequence: CDR1 SQVTM, CDR2 ANQGSEA. This CDR3 comprises 14 residues.

The rearrangement links TRBV11-1 to TRBJ1-4, with D possibly matching TRBD1 (5 bases). The CDR3 has 15 residues. Trimming stripped 5 bases from V and 0 bases from J, with 10 bases between. The germline gives CDR1 SGHAT, CDR2 FQDESV (reference sequence). The CDR3 coding sequence is TGTGCCAGCAGCGTCGAAGGGGCAACTAATGAAAAACTGTTTTTT. Translating gives CASSVEGATNEKLFF.

CDR3 residues: CASSQTGMNTEAFF. CDR3 DNA: TGTGCCAGCAGCCAGACAGGGATGAACACTGAAGCTTTCTTT. The chain couples TRBV7-3 to TRBJ1-1; 7 bases fit TRBD1. V was clipped by 5 bases and J by 0 bases; unmatched bases: 3. Per the germline V gene, CDR1 is SGHTA and CDR2 is FQGTGA. The CDR3 has 14 residues. The variable domain in full, completed from reference TRBV7-3 and TRBJ1-1, reads GAGVSQTPSNKVTEKGKYVELRCDPISGHTALYWYRQSLGQGPEFLIYFQGTGAADDSGLPNDRFFAVRPEGSVSTLKIQRTERGDSAVYLCASSQTGMNTEAFFGQGTRLTVV.

The V gene is TRBV7-9, the J gene TRBJ2-1, with D tentatively TRBD2 (6 bases). The CDR3 runs 17 residues. CDR1 is SEHNR, CDR2 FQNEAQ, per germline (reference sequence). Trimming left V 1 base short and J 8 bases short, with 21 bases between. The CDR3: CASSLELDYPPMDEQFF. As DNA, the CDR3 is TGTGCCAGCAGCTTAGAATTGGACTACCCCCCAATGGATGAGCAGTTCTTC.

In this sample, this clone turned up once. The chain combines TRBV7-3 with TRBJ2-5, with 7 nucleotides matching TRBD1. Germline CDR1 reads SGHTA; CDR2 reads FQGTGA. CDR3 length equals 16 residues. V lost 2 bases, J lost 4 bases, and 10 bases stayed unmatched. The CDR3 loop reads CASSLRGGNSLETQYF. Written as DNA, the CDR3 is TGTGCCAGCAGCTTACGAGGGGGCAACTCATTAGAGACCCAGTACTTC.

The V and J genes are TRBV28 and TRBJ1-5, with 7 bases fitting TRBD1. V shed 6 bases and J 5 bases; nucleotides not matched to a gene: 7. The CDR3 covers 14 residues. CDR1 and CDR2 from the germline V gene are MDHEN and SYDVKM. The CDR3 DNA is TGTGCCAGCAGCCGAGACAGGGTTGATCAGCCCCAGCATTTT. It encodes CASSRDRVDQPQHF.

V is TRBV11-2 and J is TRBJ2-5; D ambiguous. This CDR3 has 15 amino acids. Germline V gene lookup returns CDR1 SGHAT and CDR2 FQNNGV. The V gene lost 3 bases and the J gene lost 0 bases, with 11 bases spanning the gap. DNA of the CDR3: TGTGCCAGCAGCTTTAGGCCCCGGGACCAAGAGACCCAGTACTTC. Amino acid sequence: CASSFRPRDQETQYF.

The chain joins TRBV5-1 to TRBJ2-5, with TRBD2 identical over 7 bases. J gave up 5 bases and V 2 bases, and 9 bases lay outside the gene matches. The CDR3 has 15 residues. CDR1 SGHRS and CDR2 YFSETQ come from the germline V gene. CDR3 sequence: CASSLFGQGGETQYF. CDR3 DNA sequence: TGCGCCAGCAGCTTATTTGGCCAGGGAGGGGAGACCCAGTACTTC.

As for this clone: This may be a read error, as it is one base from a much larger clone. This chain connects TRBV9 to TRBJ2-1; 11 bases match TRBD2. The CDR3 covers 13 residues. Germline V gene sequence: CDR1 SGDLS, CDR2 YYNGEE. V lost 4 bases, J lost 7 bases, and 1 base stayed unmatched. This chain's CDR3 is CASSIAGGNEQFF. In nucleotides, the CDR3 is TGTGCCAGCAGCATAGCGGGGGGGAATGAGCAGTTCTTC.

This clone was seen only once. The V and J genes are TRBV30 and TRBJ1-1; D call uncertain. V shed 4 bases and J shed 5 bases, with 14 bases lying between them. The CDR3 runs 13 residues. Germline V lookup: CDR1 GTSNPN, CDR2 SVGIG (reference sequence). The CDR3 loop reads CAWNPGLETEAFF. In DNA form, the CDR3 reads TGTGCCTGGAATCCGGGGTTGGAGACTGAAGCTTTCTTT.

The chain links TRBV5-4 to TRBJ2-3; 14 positions agree with TRBD2. V was clipped by 9 bases and J by 5 bases; unmatched bases: 5. The germline V gene has CDR1 SGHNT and CDR2 YYREEE (reference sequence). The CDR3 covers 14 residues. The CDR3, as DNA: TGTGCCACCGCGGGACTAGCGGGGGTAGATACGCAGTATTTT. Protein: CATAGLAGVDTQYF.

This chain's CDR3 is CASSLKGAGSSSGNTIYF. The DNA for the CDR3 is TGTGCCAGCAGTTTGAAGGGGGCAGGGTCCTCTTCTGGAAACACCATATATTTT. This rearrangement joins TRBV6-2 or TRBV6-3 to TRBJ1-3, with 7 bases lining up with TRBD1. Germline V CDR1 and CDR2: MNHEY, SVGEGT. Unmatched junction bases numbered 13, after V lost 4 bases and J lost 1 base. This CDR3 has 18 amino acids.